The subject of this entry is one T cell receptor beta chain. Its target is not known. This CDR3 contains 14 residues. The trim removed 7 bases at V and 9 bases at J, leaving 5 bases unmatched. Germline CDR1 LNHDA, CDR2 SQIVND (reference sequence). The sample belongs to a study of OX40 agonist ivuxolimab in advanced cancers. General study findings and limits: By week 6 at 0.1 to 3.0 mg/kg, blood CD4+ and CD8+ T cells had expanded clonally.

Generated by immunoSEQ multiplex PCR, the TCRdb table keeps only in-frame clones and is missing some. The table lists some 95,000 clones, about 85% of them singletons, with 0.82% in the top ten. The material was CD4+ or CD8+ T cells sorted from blood, obtained in a trial of the OX40 agonist ivuxolimab. The clonotype was recovered from an adult with an advanced solid tumor such as melanoma, head and neck, liver or kidney cancer. The V gene is TRBV19, the J gene TRBJ2-1, with 14 bases aligning to TRBD2. As DNA, the CDR3 is TGTGCCAGTATGAGGGGGACTAGCGGGGGTGAGCAGTTCTTC. The encoded protein is CASMRGTSGGEQFF.